The 10 T cell receptor beta chains given below trace back to one sample, sequenced in a study of human T cells and chemical hapten exposure. The time point was: pre-sensitization, week 0. Treatment described: therapeutic diphenylcyclopropenone sensitization with weekly scalp DPC. TCRdb analysed the RACE reads with MiXCR anew, one entry per CDR3 protein. The sample shows fewer than 300,000 distinct CDR3 sequences, roughly 7.7% of them seen only once. The sequences come from whole blood, collected in connection with sensitization to the hapten diphenylcyclopropenone (DPC). The receptor source for this set is a man aged 18 to 35 with alopecia areata. Some clones in this sample may be carry-over from other donors' samples.

This clonotype has just a few counts. The J gene is TRBJ2-7, the V gene TRBV7-9; the D gene could be TRBD1 or TRBD2 (5 bases each). In germline, CDR1 is SEHNR, CDR2 FQNEAQ (reference sequence). This CDR3 spans 15 amino acids. V was shortened by 3 bases and J by 0 bases, with 12 bases between the two germline ends. The CDR3 DNA is TGTGCCAGCAGCTTCTCAGGGAGAAGCTCCTACGAGCAGTACTTC. Translation: CASSFSGRSSYEQYF.

This clonotype occurred many times. This rearrangement joins TRBV2 to TRBJ2-5; D is unclear. The CDR3 sequence is 13 residues long. V shed 4 bases and J shed 1 base, with 7 bases lying between them. From germline, CDR1 is SNHLY and CDR2 FYNNEI. The CDR3 reads CASSAESQETQYF. CDR3 DNA sequence: TGTGCCAGCAGTGCGGAGAGCCAAGAGACCCAGTACTTC.

The gene calls are TRBV7-9 and TRBJ1-5, with D possibly being TRBD1 (5 bases). V lost 5 bases to trimming and J lost 5 bases, with 13 bases between them. CDR3 length: 14 amino acids. The germline V gene encodes CDR1 SEHNR and CDR2 FQNEAQ (reference sequence). CDR3 protein: CASSGRTGDQPQHF. CDR3 sequence (DNA): TGTGCCAGCAGCGGAAGGACGGGGGATCAGCCCCAGCATTTT.

A note on this clonotype: The junction departs from the called germline gene at one end, perhaps through a read error. The V call is TRBV4-2, the J call TRBJ1-5; 9 bases match TRBD1. Germline V CDR1 and CDR2: LGHNA, YNFKEQ. CDR3 length equals 16 residues. CDR3 sequence (DNA): TGTGTCAGCAGCCAAGATCCTACAGGGGGCACTCAGCCCCAGCATTTT. Translating gives CVSSQDPTGGTQPQHF.

This clonotype has a handful of counts. The V call is TRBV5-1, the J call TRBJ1-2; D not resolved. The CDR3 spans 14 residues. The V gene lost 0 bases and the J gene lost 14 bases, with 20 bases spanning the gap. Germline-derived CDR1 and CDR2 are SGHRS and YFSETQ. CDR3 DNA sequence: TGCGCCAGCAGCTTGGCCAACGATCCCTTGGGTCGTACCTTC. The encoded protein is CASSLANDPLGRTF.

J is TRBJ1-1 and V is TRBV7-2; D may be TRBD1 (6 bases). Trimming left V 11 bases short and J 9 bases short, with 25 bases between. The CDR3 spans 14 residues. In germline, CDR1 is SGHTA, CDR2 FQGNSA. The CDR3 nucleotides are TGTGCCGGAAAGGATAGATTGACAGGAGCAAAAGCTTTCTTT. Translation gives CAGKDRLTGAKAFF.

The chain employs TRBV7-8 and TRBJ2-7; TRBD1 or TRBD2 may be the D gene (6 bases each). V dropped 7 bases and J dropped 0 bases, with 19 bases sitting between them. Germline V gene sequence: CDR1 SGHVS, CDR2 FQNEAQ. The CDR3 extends over 16 amino acids. The CDR3 sequence: CASTPRGASPSYEQYF. DNA of the CDR3: TGTGCCAGCACCCCTAGGGGGGCAAGTCCCTCCTACGAGCAGTACTTC.

This clonotype was seen only a few times. The chain recombines TRBV5-4 with TRBJ1-1; D remains ambiguous. CDR3 size: 13 residues. V dropped 5 bases and J dropped 5 bases, with 13 bases sitting between them. Germline CDR1 reads SGHNT; CDR2 reads YYREEE (reference sequence). CDR3 DNA sequence: TGTGCCAGCAGTGGACCGTCGGGGACTGAAGCTTTCTTT. Translation gives CASSGPSGTEAFF.

V and J are TRBV27 and TRBJ2-7; D is uncertain. The V gene's germline CDR1 is MNHEY and CDR2 SMNVEV (reference sequence). This CDR3 region has 13 residues. V was cut by 3 bases and J by 1 base, with 7 bases left in between. CDR3 DNA: TGTGCCAGCAGTTTCGCGAGGTCCTACGAGCAGTACTTC. Amino acids: CASSFARSYEQYF.

This clonotype was recorded at least ten times. The V call is TRBV2, the J call TRBJ1-2, with TRBD1 matching 8 bases. Germline assignment: CDR1 SNHLY and CDR2 FYNNEI. J gave up 8 bases and V 5 bases, and 10 bases lay outside the gene matches. This CDR3 is 14 amino acids long. CDR3 nucleotide sequence: TGTGCCAGCAGTCACGCAGGGGGCACGTACGGCTACACCTTC. As protein: CASSHAGGTYGYTF.